A selection of T cell receptor beta chains follows, all from one sample in a study of blood T cell repertoires in COVID-19. This table comes from immunoSEQ multiplex PCR, and its TCRdb copy is limited to in-frame clones, with some not included. The sample contains just over 250,000 clones, 75% to 95% of which appear only once. Sequenced sample: peripheral blood. These receptors were obtained from a person under 35 with COVID-19, enrolled during active disease. The CDR3 runs from the conserved cysteine through the conserved F or W. The D gene is left open where the match is weak. Clone size appears in some rows only: once, few, many, or a class for an expanded clone.

cdr3_nt	cdr3_aa	clone_size	v_call	j_call	d_call
TGTGCCAGCAGTAACCTTGGGGCCGGGAGGCAGTTCTTC	CASSNLGAGRQFF	once	TRBV28	TRBJ2-1	NA
TGTGCCAGCAGCCAAGCCCCTTTGACTAGCGGAGATACGCAGTATTTT	CASSQAPLTSGDTQYF	NA	TRBV3-1/TRBV3-2	TRBJ2-3	TRBD2
TGTGCCAGCAGCGCGCGATCGACAGGGGGGCCTGAAGCTTTCTTT	CASSARSTGGPEAFF	NA	TRBV13	TRBJ1-1	TRBD1
TGTGCCAGCAGTTATTTAATTTCCGCGGGAGATGTGGAGACCCAGTACTTC	CASSYLISAGDVETQYF	NA	TRBV6-2/TRBV6-3	TRBJ2-5	TRBD2
TGTGCCAGCAGGAAGGGACTAGCGGGAGTTGAGCAGTTCTTC	CASRKGLAGVEQFF	NA	TRBV13	TRBJ2-1	TRBD2
TGTGCCAGCGCTCGGACTAGCGGTTCCTACGAGCAGTACTTC	CASARTSGSYEQYF	once	TRBV7-2	TRBJ2-7	TRBD2
TGCGCCAGCAGCTTGGGGAGCGACTCCTACGAGCAGTACTTC	CASSLGSDSYEQYF	once	TRBV5-1	TRBJ2-7	NA
TGCAGTGCGAGGGAGGTTGGAAAACTGTTTTTT	CSAREVGKLFF	NA	TRBV20-1	TRBJ1-4	NA
TGCGCCAGCAGCCCAGGCGGGGTAGGGGGCACAGATACGCAGTATTTT	CASSPGGVGGTDTQYF	NA	TRBV4-1	TRBJ2-3	NA
TGTGCCAGCAGCGAGACTAGCGGGCCTACGGGTGAGCAGTTCTTC	CASSETSGPTGEQFF	NA	TRBV7-9	TRBJ2-1	TRBD2
TGCGCCAGCAGTGCCTTCTCACCCGCAAGACAGACGATCCAAGAGACCCAGTACTTC	CASSAFSPARQTIQETQYF	NA	TRBV10-1	TRBJ2-5	NA
TGTGCCAGCAGCCGGACAGGGGGGGCTCAGTACTTC	CASSRTGGAQYF	NA	TRBV13	TRBJ2-7	TRBD1
TGTGCCAGCAGCTTAGGGCTAGTGGTCTACGAGCAGTACTTC	CASSLGLVVYEQYF	NA	TRBV13	TRBJ2-7	NA
TGTGCCAGCAGTTACGGACTCCCACCTGGGAGCACTGAAGCTTTCTTT	CASSYGLPPGSTEAFF	NA	TRBV6-5	TRBJ1-1	NA
TGTGCCAGCAGCTTAGAACTGTCCGGCTATAATTCACCCCTCCACTTT	CASSLELSGYNSPLHF	once	TRBV7-2	TRBJ1-6	NA
TGTGCCACCAGTGAGACCGGGACAGGGGATCCTGAGCAGTTCTTC	CATSETGTGDPEQFF	NA	TRBV24-1	TRBJ2-1	TRBD1
TGTGCCAGCAGCGAGACAGGGGTGAAGGAAAAACTGTTTTTT	CASSETGVKEKLFF	NA	TRBV9	TRBJ1-4	TRBD1
TGTGCCAGCAGCGCCAGTACAGGGGATGAAAAACTGTTTTTT	CASSASTGDEKLFF	NA	TRBV9	TRBJ1-4	TRBD1
TGTGCCAGCAGTTTCTTTCCGGCAGGGGCGATTAGTCAGCCCCAGCATTTT	CASSFFPAGAISQPQHF	NA	TRBV28	TRBJ1-5	NA
TGTGCCAGCAGCGGACAGGGGCCCGGGGAGCTGTTTTTT	CASSGQGPGELFF	NA	TRBV6-5	TRBJ2-2	TRBD1
TGTGCCAGCAGCTTAGGGCTAGCGGGACACACAGATACGCAGTATTTT	CASSLGLAGHTDTQYF	NA	TRBV7-3	TRBJ2-3	TRBD2
TGTGCCAGCCAAATGGACGGGGGGCCATACAATGAGCAGTTCTTC	CASQMDGGPYNEQFF	NA	TRBV6-5	TRBJ2-1	NA
TGTGCCAGCAGCTCAGCCGGGACAGGGTCACATTCACCCCTCCACTTT	CASSSAGTGSHSPLHF	NA	TRBV11-1	TRBJ1-6	TRBD1
TGTGCCAGCAGCCAAGATGCGGGAGTAGGTTACGAGCAGTACTTC	CASSQDAGVGYEQYF	NA	TRBV4-2	TRBJ2-7	TRBD2
TGCAGTGCTAGTCCCCGGGACAGGACCATCACCGGGGAGCTGTTTTTT	CSASPRDRTITGELFF	NA	TRBV20-1	TRBJ2-2	TRBD1
TGTGCCAGCAGATTAGCGGGTAGTTCACTCTACGAGCAGTACTTC	CASRLAGSSLYEQYF	few	TRBV27	TRBJ2-7	TRBD2
TGCAGTGCCCTAGATACGCAGTATTTT	CSALDTQYF	NA	TRBV20-1	TRBJ2-3	NA
TGTGCCAGCAGCCACGGCTCCGGGGGGAATCAGCCCCAGCATTTT	CASSHGSGGNQPQHF	NA	TRBV3-1/TRBV3-2	TRBJ1-5	NA